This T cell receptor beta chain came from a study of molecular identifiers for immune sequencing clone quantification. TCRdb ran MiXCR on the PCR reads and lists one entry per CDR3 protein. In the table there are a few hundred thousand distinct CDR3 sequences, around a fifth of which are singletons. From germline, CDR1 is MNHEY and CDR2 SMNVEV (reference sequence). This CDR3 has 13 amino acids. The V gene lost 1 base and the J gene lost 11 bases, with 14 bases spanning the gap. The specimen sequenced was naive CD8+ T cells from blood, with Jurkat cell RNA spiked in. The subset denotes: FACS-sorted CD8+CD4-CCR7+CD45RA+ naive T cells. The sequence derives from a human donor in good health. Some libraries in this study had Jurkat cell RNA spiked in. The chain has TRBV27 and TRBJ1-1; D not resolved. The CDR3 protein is CASSLYLRSVAFF. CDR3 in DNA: TGTGCCAGCAGTTTATATCTCCGTTCAGTGGCTTTCTTT.